This T cell receptor (beta chain) was captured by sequencing in a study of blood T cell repertoires in COVID-19. About the research overall: Samples of COVID-19 (acute and convalescent) were obtained from the United States, Italy and Spain.

TCRdb's copy holds only in-frame clones and misses some; the assay was immunoSEQ multiplex PCR. The sample has 120,000 or so clones; 60% to 85% are singletons. The TCR was taken from a man between 70 and 80 years old with acute or convalescent COVID-19. Material for sequencing was peripheral blood.

CDR3 sequence: CASSEYLQGATNEKLFF. CDR3 nucleotides: TGTGCCAGCAGTGAATATTTGCAGGGGGCGACTAATGAAAAACTGTTTTTT. This chain joins TRBV25-1 and TRBJ1-4, with 8 bases identical to TRBD1. CDR1 and CDR2 (germline): MGHDK, SYGVNS. After removal of 0 bases from V and 2 bases from J, the junction contained 5 bases not matched to a gene. The CDR3 contains 17 residues.